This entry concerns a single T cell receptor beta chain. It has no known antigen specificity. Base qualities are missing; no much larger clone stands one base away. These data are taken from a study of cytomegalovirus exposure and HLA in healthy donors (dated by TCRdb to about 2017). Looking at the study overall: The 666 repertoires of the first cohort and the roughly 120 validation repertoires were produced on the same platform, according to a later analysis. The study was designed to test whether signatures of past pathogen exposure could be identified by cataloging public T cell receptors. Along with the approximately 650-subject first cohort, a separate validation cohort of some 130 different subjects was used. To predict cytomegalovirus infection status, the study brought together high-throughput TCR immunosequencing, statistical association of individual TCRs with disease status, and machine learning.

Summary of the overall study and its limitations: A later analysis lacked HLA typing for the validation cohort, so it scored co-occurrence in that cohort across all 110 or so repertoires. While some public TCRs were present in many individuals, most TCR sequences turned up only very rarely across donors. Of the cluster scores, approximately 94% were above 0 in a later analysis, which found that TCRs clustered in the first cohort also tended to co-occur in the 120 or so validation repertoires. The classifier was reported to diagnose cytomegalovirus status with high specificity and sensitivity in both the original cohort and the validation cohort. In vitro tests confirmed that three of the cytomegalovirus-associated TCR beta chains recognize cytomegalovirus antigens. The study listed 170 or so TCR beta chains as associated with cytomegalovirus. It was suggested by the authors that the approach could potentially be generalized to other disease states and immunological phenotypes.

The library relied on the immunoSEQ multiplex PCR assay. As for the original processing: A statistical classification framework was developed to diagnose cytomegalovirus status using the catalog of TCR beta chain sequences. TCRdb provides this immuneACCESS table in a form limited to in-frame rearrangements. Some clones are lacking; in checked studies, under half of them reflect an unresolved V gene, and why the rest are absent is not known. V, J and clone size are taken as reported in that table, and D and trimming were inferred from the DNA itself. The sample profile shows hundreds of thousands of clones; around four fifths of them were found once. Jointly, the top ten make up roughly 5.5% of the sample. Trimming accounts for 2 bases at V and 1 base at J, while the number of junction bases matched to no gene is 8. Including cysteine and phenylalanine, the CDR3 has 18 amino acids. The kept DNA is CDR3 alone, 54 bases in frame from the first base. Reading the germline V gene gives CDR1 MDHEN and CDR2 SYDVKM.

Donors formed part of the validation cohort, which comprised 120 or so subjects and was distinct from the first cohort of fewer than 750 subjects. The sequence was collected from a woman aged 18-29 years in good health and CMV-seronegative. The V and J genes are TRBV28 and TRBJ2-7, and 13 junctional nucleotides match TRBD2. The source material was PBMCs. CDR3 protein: CASSLVLAGGKYSYEQYF. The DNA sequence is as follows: TGTGCCAGCAGTTTAGTACTAGCGGGAGGGAAGTATTCCTACGAGCAGTACTTC.